This paragraph covers one T cell receptor beta chain sequence. Its antigen is unknown. Germline lookup yields CDR1 SNHLY and CDR2 FYNNEI. CDR3 length equals 15 residues. The V end was cut by 2 bases, the J end by 0 bases, with 10 bases between. The entry originates in a study of T cell repertoires in cytomegalovirus infection. TCRdb re-derived calls from the reads in MiXCR, one entry per CDR3 protein. The sample has roughly 920,000 distinct CDR3 sequences; roughly a third are singletons. The source is a human donor in good health (CMV status not recorded). Some clones in this sample may be carry-over from other donors' samples. The chain couples TRBV2 to TRBJ1-2; no firm D call. Sequencing was performed on cultured CD8+ T cells from PBMCs, taken from culture after CMV antigen stimulation. Here the CDR3 DNA reads TGTGCCAGCAGTGAACCGTGGGAAGCTAACTATGGCTACACCTTC. Protein: CASSEPWEANYGYTF.